The 7 T cell receptor beta chains listed next were all sequenced from one sample in a study of human T cells and chemical hapten exposure. From the 5' RACE reads, TCRdb called clonotypes with MiXCR, one entry per CDR3 protein. This sample has 110,000 or so distinct CDR3 sequences, with around 20% found just once. Total RNA was isolated from unfractionated whole blood. Every receptor here comes from a human donor in good health.

This chain uses TRBV29-1 with TRBJ2-3; D unresolved. CDR1 and CDR2 from the germline V gene are SQVTM and ANQGSEA. This CDR3 contains 13 residues. Deletions cut 3 bases from V and 4 bases from J, with 11 bases between. CDR3 region: CSVEFVISDTQYF. For the CDR3, the DNA is TGCAGCGTTGAGTTTGTGATATCAGATACGCAGTATTTT.

The chain recombines TRBV28 with TRBJ1-6; 10 nucleotides match TRBD1. The CDR3 length is 14 residues. Per germline, CDR1 MDHEN and CDR2 SYDVKM. The trim removed 10 bases at V and 5 bases at J, leaving 5 bases unmatched. CDR3 sequence reads: CANRGTGDNSPLHF. The CDR3 nucleotides are TGTGCCAACCGCGGGACAGGGGATAATTCACCCCTCCACTTT.

The rearrangement links TRBV25-1 to TRBJ2-7, with 10 bases lining up with TRBD2. This CDR3 is built from 16 residues. Trimming cost V 7 bases and J 2 bases; bases outside gene matches: 11. The V gene's germline CDR1 is MGHDK and CDR2 SYGVNS. CDR3 amino acids: CASMASGRGPAYEQYF. The CDR3 region has the DNA TGTGCCAGCATGGCTAGCGGGAGAGGTCCGGCCTACGAGCAGTACTTC.

The chain recombines TRBV4-1 with TRBJ2-7; 7 bases map to TRBD1. Germline loops: CDR1 MGHRA, CDR2 YSYEKL. The V segment lost 1 base and the J segment 1 base; nucleotides outside the gene matches: 10. This CDR3 has 17 residues. The CDR3 is CASSQGSNRGPSYEQYF. CDR3 DNA sequence: TGCGCCAGCAGCCAAGGGAGTAACAGGGGTCCGTCCTACGAGCAGTACTTC.

The CDR3 region has the DNA TGTGCCAGCAGCGCATCAGGGGTCCCTGGGGCCAACGTCCTGACTTTC. It is translated as CASSASGVPGANVLTF. The chain employs TRBV5-4 and TRBJ2-6; the D gene is possibly TRBD1 (6 bases). The ends were cut back, 4 bases at V and 2 bases at J, with 13 bases in the middle. This CDR3 has 16 residues. Germline V gives CDR1 SGHNT, CDR2 YYREEE (reference sequence). The full variable domain, with the rest looked up from reference TRBV5-4 and TRBJ2-6, is ETGVTQSPTHLIKTRGQQVTLRCSSQSGHNTVSWYQQALGQGPQFIFQYYREEENGRGNFPPRFSGLQFPNYSSELNVNALELDDSALYLCASSASGVPGANVLTFGAGSRLTVL.

The rearrangement uses TRBV7-9 and TRBJ2-7; D unresolved. Trimming stripped 8 bases from V and 5 bases from J, with 1 base between. Germline CDR1 reads SEHNR; CDR2 reads FQNEAQ (reference sequence). The CDR3 has 8 residues. The CDR3 here is CASDEQYF. The CDR3, as DNA: TGTGCCAGCGACGAGCAGTACTTC.

The CDR3 coding sequence is TGCAGTGCCCGTAGGGAAATTGCAACTAATGAAAAACTGTTTTTT. Protein sequence: CSARREIATNEKLFF. This rearrangement joins TRBV20-1 to TRBJ1-4; D is uncertain. The germline V gene has CDR1 DFQATT and CDR2 SNEGSKA (reference sequence). V was shortened by 6 bases and J by 0 bases, with 14 bases between the two germline ends. This CDR3 contains 15 residues.